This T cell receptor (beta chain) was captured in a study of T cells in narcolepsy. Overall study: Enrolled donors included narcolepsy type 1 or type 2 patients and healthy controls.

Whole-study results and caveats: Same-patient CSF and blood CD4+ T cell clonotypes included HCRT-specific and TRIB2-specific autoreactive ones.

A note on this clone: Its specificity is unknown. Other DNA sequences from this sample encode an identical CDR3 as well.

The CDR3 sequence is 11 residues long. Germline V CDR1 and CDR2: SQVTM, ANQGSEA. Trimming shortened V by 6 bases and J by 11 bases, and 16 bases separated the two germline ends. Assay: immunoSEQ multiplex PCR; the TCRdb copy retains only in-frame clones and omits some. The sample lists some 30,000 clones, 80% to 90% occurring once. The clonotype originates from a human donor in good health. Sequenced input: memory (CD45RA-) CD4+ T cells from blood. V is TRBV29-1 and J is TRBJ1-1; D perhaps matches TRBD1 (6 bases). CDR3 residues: CSVEGGAGAFF. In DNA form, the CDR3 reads TGCAGCGTGGAGGGGGGGGCTGGGGCTTTCTTT.